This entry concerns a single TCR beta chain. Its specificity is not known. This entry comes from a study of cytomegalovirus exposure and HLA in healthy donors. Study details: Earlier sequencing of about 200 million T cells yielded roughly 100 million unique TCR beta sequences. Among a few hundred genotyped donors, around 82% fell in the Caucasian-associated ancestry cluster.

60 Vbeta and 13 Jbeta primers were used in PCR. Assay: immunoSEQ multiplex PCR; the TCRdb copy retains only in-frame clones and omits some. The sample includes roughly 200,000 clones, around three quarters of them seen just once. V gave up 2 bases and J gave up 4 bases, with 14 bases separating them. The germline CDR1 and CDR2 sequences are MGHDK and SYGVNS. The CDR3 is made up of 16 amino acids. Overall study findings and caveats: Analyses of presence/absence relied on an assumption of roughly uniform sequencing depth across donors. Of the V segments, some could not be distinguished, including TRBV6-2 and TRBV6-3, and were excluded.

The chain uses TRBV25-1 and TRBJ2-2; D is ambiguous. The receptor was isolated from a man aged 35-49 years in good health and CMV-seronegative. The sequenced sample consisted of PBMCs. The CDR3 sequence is CASSEADWLGTGELFF. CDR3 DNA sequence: TGTGCCAGCAGTGAAGCCGACTGGCTGGGCACCGGGGAGCTGTTTTTT.